This T cell receptor (beta chain) was captured in a study of blood T cells in healthy people across ages (dated by TCRdb to the mid-2010s). The study in broad terms: In model experiments, template switching captured about one uniquely barcoded TCR beta cDNA molecule for every two T cells. To track age-related changes in TCR beta repertoire diversity, the study relied on deep sequencing normalized with unique cDNA molecular identifiers. The donors were divided into four age groups: young (average roughly 15 years), middle-aged (approximately 41), aged (under 70) and long-lived (around 87). Donors of different ages were randomly distributed across sequencing lanes to avoid experimental bias. Using the same blood draw, the study looked at two additional independent replicas of 1 million unique cDNA reads for two donors, one aged 18 to 30 and the other aged 80 or older. The research as a whole found: As age increased, observed TCR beta diversity per million T cells dropped in a roughly linear way, and a significant reduction was already evident by age about 40. There was a strong correlation between observed TCR beta diversity and the percentage of naive T cells measured by flow cytometry. Bulk unsorted PBMC profiling prevented conclusive comparison of naive and antigen-experienced compartments. The CMV infection status of donors was not known, potentially confounding age-related changes in expanded clonotypes. Estimates of total diversity based on one million sequenced T cells were regarded as lower bounds and as underestimates. Compared with the aged group, more naive CD4+ T cells, fewer expanded clones and increased TCR diversity were shown by the long-lived group, suggesting age selection.

The library came from 5' RACE. Sequenced on an Illumina HiSeq 2500. The second PCR ran for roughly 7 to 11 cycles and used a J-beta primer mix along with a sample-barcoded 5' primer. Each TCR beta cDNA molecule received a unique molecular identifier from a template-switch 5' adaptor carrying 12 random nucleotides. Each sample yielded at least 3 million CDR3-containing paired-end reads. All of the RNA was converted into first-strand cDNA using the Mint cDNA synthesis kit, with a TRBC-specific oligonucleotide serving as the primer. Following uracil-DNA glycosylase treatment, a first 18-cycle PCR with universal primers M1SS and BC2_uni_R was performed on all cDNA. Per the authors' processing: Normalization of each sample was performed by random selection of 1 million high-quality reads, each carrying a distinct molecular identifier. Instead of being binned into consensus sequences, reads that shared molecular identifiers were thrown out. MiTCR, run with a Q25 quality threshold and the strictest error-elimination algorithm, handled CDR3 identification, clonotype clustering and error correction. A nonparametric unseen species model with Euler transformation was used to estimate lower-bound total TCR beta diversity. The public reads were run again by TCRdb, first through fastp at Q25 and then through MiXCR, and only productive beta chains were kept. Each record represents a unique CDR3 protein, reported with the most common genes and DNA among its rows. Clone size and V and J calls follow TCRdb, not the original study. This sample comprises hundreds of thousands of distinct CDR3 sequences, around 34% of them detected only once. Over 10% of the sample comes from the top ten.

This clonotype turned up a few times. Its cognate antigen has yet to be identified. No much larger clonotype is one base removed from it; base qualities were not supplied. The roughly 39 donors, aged about 6 to 95 years, were systemically healthy Caucasian individuals from Russia. Around 9.9 milliliters of peripheral blood were collected from each donor into EDTA-treated Vacutainer tubes. Ficoll-Paque density-gradient centrifugation was used to isolate PBMCs, with at least 6.5 million per sample. Total RNA was extracted from PBMCs with Trizol reagent, with at least 5 micrograms obtained per sample. Naive CD45RAhigh/CD27high T cell percentages were measured by flow cytometry on a PBMC aliquot from every donor. The CDR3, cysteine through phenylalanine, is 18 amino acids long. Of all the DNA, just the CDR3 is kept, 54 bases in frame from base 1. The germline V gene (reference sequence) yields SEHNR for CDR1 and FQNEAQ for CDR2. Unmatched junction bases come to 12, with V trimmed by 2 bases and J by 4 bases.

The V and J segments used are TRBV7-9 and TRBJ2-1; 9 bases in the middle match TRBD2. The sequence was collected from a man younger than 35 in good health. The sequenced sample consisted of blood. The CDR3 in this case is CASSLLGRGGPSYNEQFF. The DNA sequence is as follows: TGTGCCAGCAGCTTATTGGGGCGGGGGGGCCCTAGTTACAATGAGCAGTTCTTC. Beyond the CDR3, the reference TRBV7-9 and TRBJ2-1 genes provide the residues; the full variable domain reads: DTGVSQNPRHKITKRGQNVTFRCDPISEHNRLYWYRQTLGQGPEFLTYFQNEAQLEKSRLLSDRFSAERPKGSFSTLEIQRTEQGDSAMYLCASSLLGRGGPSYNEQFFGPGTRLTVL.